Below, 7 T cell receptor beta chains from the same sample are listed, as sequenced in a study of cytomegalovirus exposure and HLA in healthy donors. The PCR made use of 60 Vbeta and 13 Jbeta primers. Method: immunoSEQ multiplex PCR; TCRdb's copy keeps in-frame clones and lacks some. The data show roughly 100,000 clones, approximately 80% seen once. The sequencing sample was made of PBMCs. The receptor set was obtained from a female donor in good health and CMV-seropositive.

V and J are TRBV11-3 and TRBJ2-3; D unresolved. Trimming took off 3 bases at V and 0 bases at J, with 7 bases between the two ends. The CDR3 has 14 residues. The germline gives CDR1 SGHNT, CDR2 YENEEA. CDR3 nucleotides: TGTGCCAGCAGCTTGGCGGCAAGCACAGATACGCAGTATTTT. Translation: CASSLAASTDTQYF. The variable domain in full, completed from reference TRBV11-3 and TRBJ2-3, reads EAGVVQSPRYKIIEKKQPVAFWCNPISGHNTLYWYLQNLGQGPELLIRYENEEAVDDSQLPKDRFSAERLKGVDSTLKIQPAELGDSAVYLCASSLAASTDTQYFGPGTRLTVL.

J is TRBJ2-2 and V is TRBV7-9; 12 bases are shared with TRBD2. CDR1 SEHNR and CDR2 FQNEAQ come from the germline V gene (reference sequence). The CDR3 consists of 17 residues. After removal of 7 bases from V and 1 base from J, the junction contained 7 bases not matched to a gene. CDR3 sequence: CASIETSGRENTGELFF. Written as DNA, the CDR3 is TGTGCCAGCATCGAGACTAGCGGGAGAGAGAACACCGGGGAGCTGTTTTTT.

The genes are TRBV7-9 and TRBJ2-7; TRBD2 matches at 11 bases. V lost 5 bases and J lost 4; bases outside the gene matches: 7. Germline lookup yields CDR1 SEHNR and CDR2 FQNEAQ (reference sequence). There are 15 residues in the CDR3. The CDR3 loop is CASSNLAGGQYEQYF. CDR3 DNA sequence: TGTGCCAGCAGCAATCTAGCGGGGGGCCAGTACGAGCAGTACTTC. The complete variable domain, with remaining parts taken from reference TRBV7-9 and TRBJ2-7, reads DTGVSQNPRHKITKRGQNVTFRCDPISEHNRLYWYRQTLGQGPEFLTYFQNEAQLEKSRLLSDRFSAERPKGSFSTLEIQRTEQGDSAMYLCASSNLAGGQYEQYFGPGTRLTVT.

To note about this clone: Relative to the germline gene, one junction end is altered; a read error may explain this. The chain joins TRBV27 to TRBJ1-2; TRBD1 matches 10 bases. CDR1 and CDR2 from the germline V gene are MNHEY and SMNVEV (reference sequence). There are 19 residues in the CDR3. The CDR3 nucleotides read TGTGCCAGCAGTTTTTCCCCACAGCGGACAGGGGGACCGCCTTATGGCTACCCCTTC. The encoded protein is CASSFSPQRTGGPPYGYPF.

V gene TRBV11-3 combines with J gene TRBJ1-1, with D maybe TRBD1 (6 bases). The V end lost 4 bases, the J end lost 6 bases, and 12 bases lay between the germline ends. The CDR3 extends over 13 amino acids. CDR1 SGHNT and CDR2 YENEEA come from the germline V gene. The CDR3: CASSSGTLAEAFF. The CDR3 nucleotides are TGTGCCAGCAGCTCCGGGACACTTGCTGAAGCTTTCTTT.

The rearrangement joins TRBV5-6 to TRBJ2-7; TRBD2 matches at 9 bases. This CDR3 region has 14 residues. Trimming at V came to 0 bases and at J to 3 bases, leaving 1 base not matched to a gene. Germline values: CDR1 SGHDT, CDR2 YYEEEE. The CDR3, as DNA: TGTGCCAGCAGCTTGGCGACTAGCGGCTACGAGCAGTACTTC. Amino acids: CASSLATSGYEQYF.

This clone has just one count. The V call is TRBV11-2, the J call TRBJ1-1; no firm D call. The CDR3 is made up of 14 amino acids. Germline V CDR1 and CDR2: SGHAT, FQNNGV. V was clipped by 3 bases and J by 5 bases, with 13 bases between them. The DNA of the CDR3 is TGTGCCAGCAGCTTCTCTGGAGTCGATACTGAAGCTTTCTTT. Residues: CASSFSGVDTEAFF.